The next 19 T cell receptor beta chains were all read from a single sample in a study of T cell repertoires in cytomegalovirus infection. These receptors have no known antigen. TCRdb used MiXCR to reprocess the reads, holding one entry per CDR3 protein. The sample carries hundreds of thousands of distinct CDR3 sequences, 30% to 40% recorded once. The sample here was cultured CD8+ T cells from PBMCs, taken from culture after CMV antigen stimulation. Every receptor here comes from a human donor in good health (CMV status not recorded). Some clones in this sample may be carry-over from other donors' samples.

The chain is built from TRBV6-6 and TRBJ2-7; the match to TRBD2 covers 7 bases. Looked up from germline, CDR1 is MNHNY and CDR2 is SVGAGI (reference sequence). This CDR3 has 14 amino acids. With V trimmed by 0 bases and J by 6 bases, 5 bases remained unmatched. CDR3: CASSYSTGGSEQYV. CDR3 DNA sequence: TGTGCCAGCAGTTACTCGACGGGAGGATCCGAGCAGTACGTC.

CDR3 sequence (DNA): TGTGCCAGCAGTTACCAGCCTCCTCTCCGCCTTGCAGACGCAGAGACCCAGTACTTC. It is translated as CASSYQPPLRLADAETQYF. The chain uses TRBV6-2 or TRBV6-3 and TRBJ2-5; unclear D gene. The CDR3 has 19 amino acids. Germline values: CDR1 MNHEY, CDR2 SVGEGT. Trimming stripped 2 bases from V and 4 bases from J, with 26 bases between.

The chain has TRBV6-6 and TRBJ2-1; perhaps TRBD2 as D (7 bases). This CDR3 comprises 17 residues. V was pared by 4 bases and J by 7 bases, with 23 bases between. Germline-derived CDR1 and CDR2 are MNHNY and SVGAGI (reference sequence). CDR3 residues: CASSLSFRGAAGNEQFF. In nucleotides, the CDR3 is TGTGCCAGCAGTTTGTCCTTCCGGGGGGCAGCCGGGAATGAGCAGTTCTTC.

The chain joins TRBV27 to TRBJ2-7, with 9 positions matching TRBD1. Germline-derived CDR1 and CDR2 are MNHEY and SMNVEV (reference sequence). V lost 6 bases and J lost 6; bases outside the gene matches: 9. The length of the CDR3 is 14 residues. CDR3 DNA sequence: TGTGCCAGCAGCTACGGGACAGGGTCCCCCGAGCAGTACTTC. Translated, it gives CASSYGTGSPEQYF.

Comments on this clonotype: A read error may explain this, as a much larger clone is one base away. The rearrangement joins TRBV7-6 to TRBJ2-5, with TRBD2 as a possible D gene (6 bases). Trimming removed 5 bases at V and 2 bases at J, with 15 bases between. The CDR3 loop spans 15 amino acids. Germline CDR1 and CDR2: SGHVS and FNYEAQ. The CDR3: CASSIPGEGQETQYF. As DNA, the CDR3 is TGTGCCAGCAGCATACCGGGAGAGGGGCAAGAGACCCAGTACTTC.

Comments on this clonotype: Germline and junction disagree at one end, which may indicate a read error. The V and J genes are TRBV5-3 and TRBJ2-3, with D hard to call. TRBV5-3 is reported as an ORF; its role is uncertain. This CDR3 spans 16 amino acids. The CDR3 sequence: CASSLDGFSGTDTQYF. The CDR3 nucleotides read TGTGCCAGCAGCTTGGATGGGTTTTCTGGCACAGATACGCAGTATTTT.

This clonotype was detected a few times. This sequence joins TRBV15 and TRBJ2-6; D remains unclear. Per the germline V gene, CDR1 is LNHNV and CDR2 is YYDKDF (reference sequence). V lost 0 bases and J lost 0, with 6 bases in between. This CDR3 contains 16 residues. In DNA, the CDR3 is TGTGCCACCAGCAGAGATTTGGGCTCTGGGGCCAACGTCCTGACTTTC. Its protein product is CATSRDLGSGANVLTF.

This clonotype was seen at least ten times. The rearrangement joins TRBV7-6 to TRBJ2-5; D is perhaps TRBD1 (5 bases). V was pared by 3 bases and J by 6 bases, with 14 bases between. The CDR3 spans 14 residues. Germline V gives CDR1 SGHVS, CDR2 FNYEAQ. The CDR3 bases are TGTGCCAGCAGCTTCTTCGACAGTGTAAAGACCCAGTACTTC. Amino acids: CASSFFDSVKTQYF.

This chain links TRBV10-3 with TRBJ1-5; D might be TRBD1 (5 bases). V was pared by 2 bases and J by 0 bases, with 14 bases between. Germline CDR1 reads ENHRY; CDR2 reads SYGVKD. The CDR3 loop spans 17 amino acids. CDR3 sequence reads: CAISEGLGHLSNQPQHF. The CDR3 region has the DNA TGTGCCATCAGTGAGGGCTTAGGACATCTTAGCAATCAGCCCCAGCATTTT.

Of note for this clonotype: The junction does not match germline at one end; this may be a read error. V usage is TRBV5-1 and J usage is TRBJ2-7, with D possibly being TRBD2 (5 bases). The CDR3 contains 14 residues. Germline assignment: CDR1 SGHRS and CDR2 YFSETQ. The CDR3 DNA reads TGCACCAGCAGCATGTACGCCGGGACCTACGAGCAGTACTTC. Translating gives CTSSMYAGTYEQYF.

This sequence joins TRBV27 and TRBJ1-6, with 8 nucleotides matching TRBD1. Germline V gives CDR1 MNHEY, CDR2 SMNVEV (reference sequence). Unmatched junction bases numbered 7, after V lost 4 bases and J lost 11 bases. The CDR3 contains 14 residues. This CDR3 is CASSWTGFSTPLHF. CDR3 coding DNA: TGTGCCAGCAGTTGGACAGGGTTTAGCACACCCCTCCACTTT.

The V call is TRBV12-3 or TRBV12-4, the J call TRBJ1-5; unclear D gene. Trimming shortened V by 6 bases and J by 3 bases, and 12 bases separated the two germline ends. The CDR3 length is 14 residues. In DNA, the CDR3 is TGTGCCAGCAGGGAGGACCGCGACAATCAGCCCCAGCATTTT. Protein product: CASREDRDNQPQHF.

This clonotype was detected only a few times. The chain links TRBV27 to TRBJ2-7, with 14 bases lining up with TRBD2. CDR1 and CDR2 from the germline V gene are MNHEY and SMNVEV (reference sequence). This CDR3 region has 19 residues. The trim removed 4 bases at V and 4 bases at J, leaving 15 bases unmatched. The CDR3 region has the DNA TGTGCCAGCAGTTCCTTGACTAGCGGGGGGGCTAGTATCGGGTACGAGCAGTACGTC. This codes for CASSSLTSGGASIGYEQYV.

This clonotype was detected only a few times. The V call is TRBV5-6, the J call TRBJ2-5, with no clear D. Germline loops: CDR1 SGHDT, CDR2 YYEEEE. The CDR3 extends over 15 amino acids. The V end lost 4 bases, the J end lost 5 bases, and 18 bases lay between the germline ends. The CDR3 bases are TGTGCCAGCAGCCCCCTCCACAGTCCTGGGGAGACCCAGTACTTC. This sequence encodes CASSPLHSPGETQYF.

The rearrangement joins TRBV18 to TRBJ2-7, with TRBD1 matching 10 bases. The V segment lost 3 bases and the J segment 3 bases; nucleotides outside the gene matches: 2. CDR3 length: 14 residues. Germline V gene lookup returns CDR1 KGHSH and CDR2 LQKENI. CDR3 in amino acids: CASSPGTGVYEQYV. CDR3 nucleotide sequence: TGTGCCAGCTCACCTGGGACAGGGGTCTACGAGCAGTACGTC.

This clonotype was counted a few times. The CDR3 region has the DNA TGTGCCAGCAATTTAATGGCGGGGGGAATGAACACTGAAGCTTTCTTT. Translation gives CASNLMAGGMNTEAFF. The gene calls are TRBV6-8 and TRBJ1-1, with D possibly TRBD1 on 5 matching bases. Germline CDR1 MNHGY, CDR2 SAAAGT. The ends were cut back, 7 bases at V and 0 bases at J, with 18 bases in the middle. The CDR3 totals 16 residues.

The chain couples TRBV13 to TRBJ2-1; 8 positions match TRBD2. The germline gives CDR1 PRHDT, CDR2 FYEKMQ (reference sequence). V trimming: 2 bases; J trimming: 6 bases; junction bases outside the gene matches: 6. The CDR3 has 15 amino acids. CDR3 nucleotides: TGTGCCAGCAGCTTAAGGCGGGGGGCTTCCAATGAGCAGTTCTTC. Translating it yields CASSLRRGASNEQFF.

V and J are TRBV7-9 and TRBJ1-1; D is uncertain. V gave up 7 bases and J gave up 8 bases, with 14 bases separating them. Germline lookup yields CDR1 SEHNR and CDR2 FQNEAQ (reference sequence). The CDR3 is 12 amino acids. The CDR3 DNA reads as TGTGCCAGCAAGGTTTCAAGATCGGAAGCTTTCTTT. Amino acid sequence: CASKVSRSEAFF.

The rearrangement links TRBV7-4 to TRBJ2-7; D remains ambiguous. The V end lost 2 bases, the J end lost 9 bases, and 14 bases lay between the germline ends. Germline V lookup: CDR1 SGHVT, CDR2 SQSDAQ. This CDR3 comprises 13 residues. This CDR3 reads CASSLRTPDGQYF. The CDR3, as DNA: TGTGCCAGCAGCTTACGCACCCCCGACGGGCAGTACTTC.